Shown below are 12 T cell receptor beta chains from a single sample sequenced in a study of regulatory T cells in long-lasting Graves disease (dated by TCRdb to the early 2020s). The method was multiplex PCR. Sequenced on an Illumina HiSeq 4000. CDR3 regions were amplified by Arm-PCR with iRepertoire HTBI primers to construct TCR beta libraries. The raw public data were reprocessed by TCRdb itself: fastp quality trimming at Q25, MiXCR clonotype calling, in-frame beta chains only. Here each entry gathers all rows of one CDR3 protein and keeps the most common genes and DNA. Within this sample are about 520,000 distinct CDR3 sequences, with about 12% of them counted one time only. Roughly 8.9% of the sample belongs to the ten largest clones. The time point label corresponds to: newly diagnosed GD, antithyroid drugs for less than 3 months. For both TCR sequencing and RNA sequencing, RNA was extracted from PBMCs in TRIzol.

These same records also appear under a second study, on T cells in Graves' hyperthyroidism and ophthalmopathy.

The sample here was peripheral blood mononuclear cells (PBMCs), taken at new diagnosis, from a patient treated with antithyroid drugs. These TCRs come from a young woman with Graves disease. Donor details come from another sample of the same person, matched by shared clones.

This clonotype was observed a few times. The chain combines TRBV28 with TRBJ1-6, with a tentative D call TRBD1 (6 bases). CDR1 and CDR2 from the germline V gene are MDHEN and SYDVKM. The CDR3 extends over 15 amino acids. V was pared by 6 bases and J by 6 bases, with 15 bases between. The CDR3, as DNA: TGTGCCAGCAGACTCCAGGGGTTGGTTAATTCACCCCTCCACTTT. This translates into CASRLQGLVNSPLHF. Full variable domain (outside the CDR3, taken from reference TRBV28 and TRBJ1-6): DVKVTQSSRYLVKRTGEKVFLECVQDMDHENMFWYRQDPGLGLRLIYFSYDVKMKEKGDIPEGYSVSREKKERFSLILESASTNQTSMYLCASRLQGLVNSPLHFGNGTRLTVT.

This clonotype came up many times. The chain employs TRBV6-1 and TRBJ2-1; D perhaps matches TRBD1 (6 bases). CDR1 and CDR2 (germline): MNHNS, SASEGT. V was shortened by 5 bases and J by 3 bases, with 17 bases between the two germline ends. The CDR3 runs to 16 residues. Here the CDR3 reads CASSHAGTRDYNEQFF. The DNA for the CDR3 is TGTGCCAGCAGTCACGCCGGGACACGCGACTACAATGAGCAGTTCTTC.

Many counts were recorded for this clonotype. The chain links TRBV3-1 to TRBJ2-3; no clear D gene. Germline CDR1 LGHDT, CDR2 YNNKEL (reference sequence). The CDR3 contains 12 residues. With 3 bases removed from V and 2 bases from J, the gap between germline ends came to 3 bases. The CDR3 nucleotides read TGTGCCAGCAGCCACCCCACAGATACGCAGTATTTT. Protein: CASSHPTDTQYF.

This clonotype was picked up many times. The chain recombines TRBV20-1 with TRBJ1-5; no clear D gene. The length of the CDR3 is 14 residues. The V gene's germline CDR1 is DFQATT and CDR2 SNEGSKA (reference sequence). Trimming took off 1 base at V and 5 bases at J, with 12 bases between the two ends. The CDR3, as DNA: TGCAGTGCTAGAGTCCCGGGGATCCATCAGCCCCAGCATTTT. Its translation is CSARVPGIHQPQHF.

V and J are TRBV14 and TRBJ2-7; 12 bases align to TRBD2. The germline V gene has CDR1 SGHDN and CDR2 FVKESK. This CDR3 has 16 residues. The J segment lost 4 bases and the V segment lost 0 bases, leaving 4 bases of the junction unmatched. CDR3 nucleotides: TGTGCCAGCAGCCAAGATCCAACTAGCGGGAGGTACGAGCAGTACTTC. As protein: CASSQDPTSGRYEQYF.

This clonotype came up many times. CDR3 protein: CASRAPLNTEAFF. For the CDR3, the DNA is TGTGCCAGCAGGGCCCCCCTGAACACTGAAGCTTTCTTT. The genes are TRBV12-3 or TRBV12-4 and TRBJ1-1, with unresolved D. The CDR3 covers 13 residues. V lost 6 bases and J 0 bases, leaving 8 bases between the germline ends.

This clonotype has just a few counts. The chain combines TRBV10-2 with TRBJ1-1; 9 positions agree with TRBD1. The CDR3 totals 18 residues. CDR1 and CDR2 (germline): WSHSY, SAAADI. The V segment lost 10 bases and the J segment 1 base; nucleotides outside the gene matches: 19. CDR3 coding DNA: TGCGCCACCGGGGGACAGGGTAGTAGATTGTTCGGGAACACTGAAGCTTTCTTT. Its protein product is CATGGQGSRLFGNTEAFF.

This clonotype was counted ten times or more. V is TRBV20-1 and J is TRBJ2-2; D remains unclear. Trimming shortened V by 2 bases and J by 5 bases, and 15 bases separated the two germline ends. The CDR3 is 15 amino acids. Germline V gives CDR1 DFQATT, CDR2 SNEGSKA (reference sequence). Written as DNA, the CDR3 is TGCAGTGCTAGACTAGTTGGAAGAAGGACCGGGGAGCTGTTTTTT. It translates to CSARLVGRRTGELFF.

The chain recombines TRBV27 with TRBJ2-3; possible D gene TRBD2, 5 bases. In germline, CDR1 is MNHEY, CDR2 SMNVEV (reference sequence). The length of the CDR3 is 16 residues. V was trimmed by 2 bases and J by 2 bases, leaving 14 bases between them. CDR3: CASSLIGLGITDTQYF. CDR3 coding DNA: TGTGCCAGCAGTTTAATAGGACTGGGAATCACAGATACGCAGTATTTT.

This clonotype was counted many times. V is TRBV13 and J is TRBJ2-3, with no clear D. The V and J ends lost 3 bases and 6 bases respectively, with 7 bases between them. Germline V gene data show CDR1 as PRHDT and CDR2 as FYEKMQ (reference sequence). The CDR3 contains 12 residues. CDR3 DNA: TGTGCCAGCAGCTTGATTTGGGATACGCAGTATTTT. This translates into CASSLIWDTQYF.

This chain joins TRBV7-9 and TRBJ1-3; unclear D gene. The germline CDR1 and CDR2 sequences are SEHNR and FQNEAQ (reference sequence). V was shortened by 5 bases and J by 2 bases, with 4 bases between the two germline ends. The CDR3 sequence is 12 residues long. CDR3 nucleotides: TGTGCCAGCAGCGTGACTGGAAACACCATATATTTT. Protein sequence: CASSVTGNTIYF.

This clonotype has at least ten counts. This sequence joins TRBV11-2 and TRBJ1-3; D is ambiguous. This CDR3 spans 14 amino acids. CDR1 SGHAT and CDR2 FQNNGV come from the germline V gene. Trimming took off 3 bases at V and 6 bases at J, with 12 bases between the two ends. CDR3 sequence: CASSFGSKSNTIYF. The DNA of the CDR3 is TGTGCCAGCAGCTTTGGATCGAAATCAAACACCATATATTTT.